This is a list of T cell receptor beta chains from one sample in a study of CD8+ T cells in alopecia areata. The method was immunoSEQ multiplex PCR; TCRdb's version includes in-frame clones alone and lacks a portion of them. The table has roughly 250,000 clones, roughly two thirds seen once. Sequenced material: CD4+ T cells sorted from blood, taken at week 0. These TCRs come from a human donor with alopecia areata. The conserved cysteine and the conserved F or W are not part of the CDR3 here. A D gene is named only where the DNA matches it firmly.

TRBD1 TRBV4-3 14 ASSQDSGQGGSPLH
TRBD1 TRBV4-1 12 ASSWGTGAYEQY
TRBD2 TRBV25-1 13 ASSDQRGAGYEQY
NA TRBV15 10 ATSRARDTQY
NA TRBV30 12 AWSVLSGSEKLF
NA TRBV30 12 AWSPQGRGYGYT
NA TRBV30 11 AVTGTMNYGYT
TRBD1 TRBV9 15 ASSVGTGGLGIYEQY
NA TRBV5-1 11 ASSLGVGTEAF
NA TRBV5-6 13 ASSFEGGRRETQY
NA TRBV29-1 9 SVVLAAGQY
NA TRBV10-3 10 AIRGQNTEAF
NA TRBV19 11 ASSTLGTDTQY
TRBD1 TRBV7-9 14 ASSLPLRGRADTQY
NA TRBV29-1 10 SAWGTQETQY
NA TRBV25-1 11 ASSVTGQTEAF
NA TRBV12-5 12 ASGTGQFNYGYT
TRBD2 TRBV7-2 19 ASSLAIGTSGGPSSYNEQF
NA TRBV6-5 10 ASSKLGDTQY
NA TRBV5-6 11 ASTVSGAETQY
NA TRBV7-9 12 ASSLEGGAYGYT
NA TRBV30 10 AWSLDAYGYT
TRBD1 TRBV13 16 ASSLSPSGTGGLYEQY
NA TRBV9 12 ASSVDDLGSPLH
NA TRBV9 11 ASSVGYNSPLH
NA TRBV2 11 ASSGGMQETQY
NA TRBV7-2 12 ASRGGIAYNEQF
NA TRBV30 9 AWSPLETQY
NA TRBV4-1 13 ASSQEGDTNQPQH
NA TRBV30 11 AWSNTGSNEQF
NA TRBV18 11 ASSPRGYNEQY
NA TRBV6-1 12 ASSERVGSAEAF
NA TRBV5-1 10 ASSWSASEQY
TRBD2 TRBV5-6 13 ASSRLAGPNYEQY
NA TRBV5-8 13 ASTLLSGTNSPLH
NA TRBV6-6 11 ASNKRGTDTQY
NA TRBV6-6 10 ASRNLNTEAF
NA TRBV7-2 13 ASSLVLGGEETQY
NA TRBV29-1 10 SVGEGTYEQY
NA TRBV7-2 15 ASGRVGHRTFQETQY
NA TRBV5-6 13 ASSLGGRGNQPQH
NA TRBV5-1 11 ASSDGTYYGYT
NA TRBV6-5 11 ASSYSAGPTQY
TRBD1 TRBV5-6 13 ASSFRDSGYNEQF
NA TRBV2 11 ASRFFMAYEQY
NA TRBV5-1 11 ASSFFGWETQY
TRBD1 TRBV6-1 11 ASRGTAQETQY
NA TRBV5-6 12 ASSFYSTTETQY
NA TRBV25-1 11 ASSAAGYYGYT
TRBD1 TRBV30 16 AWSVAWDRVLENNEQF
NA TRBV29-1 10 SVLVATETQY
TRBD2 TRBV7-2 11 ASERGKGETQY
TRBD1 TRBV15 14 ATSSFQGGPLSPLH
TRBD1 TRBV30 11 ASTGDSGNTIY
NA TRBV28 12 ATLSGVGFYEQY
NA TRBV2 13 ASRSGTGSGNTIY
TRBD1 TRBV11-2 11 ASRRTGVYGYT